The source of this T cell receptor beta chain is a study of OX40 agonist ivuxolimab in advanced cancers. Study-wide results and limits: Among the least clonally expanded were partial responders at 0.1-3.0 mg/kg.

A remark on this clone: Its antigen is still unknown.

Only in-frame clones appear in the TCRdb table, and some are missing; sequencing was by immunoSEQ multiplex PCR. The table includes 20,000 to 25,000 clones, roughly 91% detected once. Deletions cut 3 bases from V and 10 bases from J, with 11 bases between. CDR1 and CDR2 from the germline V gene are SGDLS and YYNGEE. The CDR3 runs to 12 residues. The V call is TRBV9, the J call TRBJ2-1; D remains unclear. The sample here was CD4+ or CD8+ T cells sorted from blood, taken in a trial of the OX40 agonist ivuxolimab. The TCR was taken from an adult with an advanced solid tumor such as melanoma, head and neck, liver or kidney cancer. The DNA of the CDR3 is TGTGCCAGCAGCGGAGTTGGTCGCGAGCAGTTCTTC. Protein sequence: CASSGVGREQFF.